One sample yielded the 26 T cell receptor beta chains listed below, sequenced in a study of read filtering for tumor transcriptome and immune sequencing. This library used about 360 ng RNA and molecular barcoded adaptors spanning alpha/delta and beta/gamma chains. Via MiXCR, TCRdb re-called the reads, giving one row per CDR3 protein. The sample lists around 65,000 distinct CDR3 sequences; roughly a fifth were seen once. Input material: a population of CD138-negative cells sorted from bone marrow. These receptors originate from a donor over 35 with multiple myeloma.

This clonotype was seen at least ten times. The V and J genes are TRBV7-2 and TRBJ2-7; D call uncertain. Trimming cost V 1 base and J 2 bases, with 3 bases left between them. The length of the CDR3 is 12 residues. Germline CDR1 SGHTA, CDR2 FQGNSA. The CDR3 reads CASSLGTYEQYF. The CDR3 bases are TGTGCCAGCAGCTTAGGAACCTACGAGCAGTACTTC.

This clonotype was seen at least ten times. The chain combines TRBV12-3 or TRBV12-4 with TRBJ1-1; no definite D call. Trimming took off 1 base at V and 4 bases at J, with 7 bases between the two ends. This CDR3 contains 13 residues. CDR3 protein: CASSLEKSTEAFF. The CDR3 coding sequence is TGTGCCAGCAGTTTAGAGAAATCCACTGAAGCTTTCTTT.

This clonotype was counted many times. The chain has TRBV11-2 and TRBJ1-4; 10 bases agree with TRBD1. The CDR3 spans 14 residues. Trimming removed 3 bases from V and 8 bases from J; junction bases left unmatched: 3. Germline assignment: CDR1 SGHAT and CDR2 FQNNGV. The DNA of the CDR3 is TGTGCCAGCAGCTTGACAGGGGGCATCGAAAAACTGTTTTTT. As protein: CASSLTGGIEKLFF. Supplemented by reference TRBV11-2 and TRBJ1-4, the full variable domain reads EAGVAQSPRYKIIEKRQSVAFWCNPISGHATLYWYQQILGQGPKLLIQFQNNGVVDDSQLPKDRFSAERLKGVDSTLKIQPAKLEDSAVYLCASSLTGGIEKLFFGSGTQLSVL.

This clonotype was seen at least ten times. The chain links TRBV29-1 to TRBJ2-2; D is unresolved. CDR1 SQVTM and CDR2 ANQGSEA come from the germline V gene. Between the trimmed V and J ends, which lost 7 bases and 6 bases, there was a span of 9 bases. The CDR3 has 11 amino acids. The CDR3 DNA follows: TGCAGCGCTTACAAGGCCGGGGAGCTGTTTTTT. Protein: CSAYKAGELFF.

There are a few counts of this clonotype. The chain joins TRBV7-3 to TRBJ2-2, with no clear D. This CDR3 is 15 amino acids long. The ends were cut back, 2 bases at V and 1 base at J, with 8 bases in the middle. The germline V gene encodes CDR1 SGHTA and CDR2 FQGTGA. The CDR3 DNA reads TGTGCCAGCAGCTTACAACGGGTGAACACCGGGGAGCTGTTTTTT. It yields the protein CASSLQRVNTGELFF.

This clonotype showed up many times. The DNA for the CDR3 is TGCGCCAGCAGCTTGGCGCGGGGTTCGAGAGAGACCCAGTACTTC. Translation gives CASSLARGSRETQYF. The chain joins TRBV5-1 to TRBJ2-5; D is perhaps TRBD2 (6 bases). Per the germline V gene, CDR1 is SGHRS and CDR2 is YFSETQ. V lost 0 bases and J 4 bases, leaving 13 bases between the germline ends. The CDR3 loop spans 15 amino acids. Full variable domain (remainder filled in from reference TRBV5-1 and TRBJ2-5): KAGVTQTPRYLIKTRGQQVTLSCSPISGHRSVSWYQQTPGQGLQFLFEYFSETQRNKGNFPGRFSGRQFSNSRSEMNVSTLELGDSALYLCASSLARGSRETQYFGPGTRLLVL.

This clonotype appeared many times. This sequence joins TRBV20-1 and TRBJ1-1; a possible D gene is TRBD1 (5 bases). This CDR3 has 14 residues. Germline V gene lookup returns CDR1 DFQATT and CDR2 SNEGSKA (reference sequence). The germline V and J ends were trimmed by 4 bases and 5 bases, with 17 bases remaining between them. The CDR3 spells CSATNPLGGTEAFF. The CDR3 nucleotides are TGCAGTGCTACCAACCCCCTCGGGGGGACTGAAGCTTTCTTT.

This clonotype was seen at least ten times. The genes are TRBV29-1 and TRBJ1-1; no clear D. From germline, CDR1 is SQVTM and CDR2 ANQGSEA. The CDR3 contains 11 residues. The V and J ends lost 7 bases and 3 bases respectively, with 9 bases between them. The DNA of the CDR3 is TGCAGCGCCGTTTGGGACACTGAAGCTTTCTTT. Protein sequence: CSAVWDTEAFF.

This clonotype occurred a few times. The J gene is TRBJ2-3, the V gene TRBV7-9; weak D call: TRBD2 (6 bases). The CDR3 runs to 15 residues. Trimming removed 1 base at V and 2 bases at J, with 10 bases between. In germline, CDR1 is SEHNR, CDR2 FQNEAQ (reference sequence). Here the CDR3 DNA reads TGTGCCAGCAGCTTAGGCGGGACCCCCACAGATACGCAGTATTTT. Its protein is CASSLGGTPTDTQYF. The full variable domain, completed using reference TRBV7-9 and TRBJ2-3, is DTGVSQNPRHKITKRGQNVTFRCDPISEHNRLYWYRQTLGQGPEFLTYFQNEAQLEKSRLLSDRFSAERPKGSFSTLEIQRTEQGDSAMYLCASSLGGTPTDTQYFGPGTRLTVL.

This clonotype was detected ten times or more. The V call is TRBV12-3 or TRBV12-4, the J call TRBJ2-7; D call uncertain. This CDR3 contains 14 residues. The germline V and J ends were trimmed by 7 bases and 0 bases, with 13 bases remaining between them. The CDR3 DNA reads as TGTGCCAGCACAGACAAGCATCGCTCCTACGAGCAGTACTTC. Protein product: CASTDKHRSYEQYF.

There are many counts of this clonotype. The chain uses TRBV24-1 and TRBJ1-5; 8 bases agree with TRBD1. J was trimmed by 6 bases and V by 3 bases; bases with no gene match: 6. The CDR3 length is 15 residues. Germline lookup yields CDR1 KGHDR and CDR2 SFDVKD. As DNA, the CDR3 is TGTGCCACCAGTGATGGGGCAGGGGGCTTTCAGCCCCAGCATTTT. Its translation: CATSDGAGGFQPQHF.

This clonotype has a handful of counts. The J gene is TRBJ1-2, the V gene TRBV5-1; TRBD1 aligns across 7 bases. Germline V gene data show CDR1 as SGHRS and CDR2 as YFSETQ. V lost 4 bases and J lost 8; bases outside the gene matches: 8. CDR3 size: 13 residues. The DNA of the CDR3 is TGCGCCAGCAGCCTGGGACAGACCAGCGGCTACACCTTC. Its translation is CASSLGQTSGYTF.

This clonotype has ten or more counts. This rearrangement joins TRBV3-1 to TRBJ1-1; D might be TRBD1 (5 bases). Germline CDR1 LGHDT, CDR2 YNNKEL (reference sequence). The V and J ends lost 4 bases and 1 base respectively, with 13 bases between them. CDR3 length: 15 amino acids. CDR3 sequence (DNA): TGTGCCAGCAGCCCGCCCGGGGGGAGGAACACTGAAGCTTTCTTT. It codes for CASSPPGGRNTEAFF.

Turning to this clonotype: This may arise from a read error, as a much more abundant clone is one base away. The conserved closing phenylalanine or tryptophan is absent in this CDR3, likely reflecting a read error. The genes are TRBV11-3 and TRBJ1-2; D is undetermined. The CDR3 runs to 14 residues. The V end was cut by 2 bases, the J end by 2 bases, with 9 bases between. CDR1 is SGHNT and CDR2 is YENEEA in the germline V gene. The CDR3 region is CASSLLKPNYGYTL. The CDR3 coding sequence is TGTGCCAGCAGCTTACTAAAGCCCAACTATGGCTACACCCTC.

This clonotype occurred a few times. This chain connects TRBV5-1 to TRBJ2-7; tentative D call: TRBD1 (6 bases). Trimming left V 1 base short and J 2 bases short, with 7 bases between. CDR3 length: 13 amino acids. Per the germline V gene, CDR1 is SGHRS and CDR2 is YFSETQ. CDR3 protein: CASSLWDTYEQYF. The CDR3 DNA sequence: TGCGCCAGCAGCTTGTGGGACACCTACGAGCAGTACTTC.

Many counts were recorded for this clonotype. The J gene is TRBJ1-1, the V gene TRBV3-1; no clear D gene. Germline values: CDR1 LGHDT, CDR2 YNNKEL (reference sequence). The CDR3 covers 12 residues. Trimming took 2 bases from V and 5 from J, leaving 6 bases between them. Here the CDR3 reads CASSQRGTEAFF. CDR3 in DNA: TGTGCCAGCAGCCAAAGAGGGACTGAAGCTTTCTTT.

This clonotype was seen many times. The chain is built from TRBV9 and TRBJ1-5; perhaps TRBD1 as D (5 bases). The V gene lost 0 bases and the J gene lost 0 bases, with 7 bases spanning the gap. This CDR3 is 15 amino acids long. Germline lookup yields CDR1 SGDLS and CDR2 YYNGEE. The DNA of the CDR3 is TGTGCCAGCAGCGTAGCTGGACATAGCAATCAGCCCCAGCATTTT. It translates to CASSVAGHSNQPQHF.

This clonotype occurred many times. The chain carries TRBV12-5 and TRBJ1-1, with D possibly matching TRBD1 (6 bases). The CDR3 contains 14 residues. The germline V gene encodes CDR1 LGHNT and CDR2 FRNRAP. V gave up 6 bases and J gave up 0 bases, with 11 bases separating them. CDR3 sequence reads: CASGPDRLNTEAFF. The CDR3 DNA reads TGTGCTAGTGGACCAGACAGGTTGAACACTGAAGCTTTCTTT.

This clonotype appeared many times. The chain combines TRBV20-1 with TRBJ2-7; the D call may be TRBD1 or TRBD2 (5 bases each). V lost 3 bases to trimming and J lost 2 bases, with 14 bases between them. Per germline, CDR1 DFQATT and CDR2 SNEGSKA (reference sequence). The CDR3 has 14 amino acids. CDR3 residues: CSASLRDQTYEQYF. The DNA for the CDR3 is TGCAGTGCTAGTCTCCGGGACCAAACCTACGAGCAGTACTTC.

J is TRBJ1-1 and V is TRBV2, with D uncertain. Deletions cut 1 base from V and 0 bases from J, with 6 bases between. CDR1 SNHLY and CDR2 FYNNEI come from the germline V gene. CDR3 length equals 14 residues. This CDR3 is CASSEVAVNTEAFF. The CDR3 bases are TGTGCCAGCAGTGAAGTGGCGGTGAACACTGAAGCTTTCTTT.

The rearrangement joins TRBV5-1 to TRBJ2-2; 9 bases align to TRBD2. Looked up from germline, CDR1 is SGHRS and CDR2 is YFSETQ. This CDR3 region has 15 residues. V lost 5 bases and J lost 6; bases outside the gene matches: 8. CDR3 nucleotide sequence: TGCGCCAGCAGTCCCCTAGCGGGATTGGCCGGGGAGCTGTTTTTT. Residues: CASSPLAGLAGELFF.

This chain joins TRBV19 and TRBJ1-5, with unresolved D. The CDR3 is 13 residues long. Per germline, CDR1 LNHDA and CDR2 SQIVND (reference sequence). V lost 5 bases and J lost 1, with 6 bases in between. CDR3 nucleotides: TGTGCCAGTAGTCTGGTAAGCAATCAGCCCCAGCATTTT. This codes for CASSLVSNQPQHF.

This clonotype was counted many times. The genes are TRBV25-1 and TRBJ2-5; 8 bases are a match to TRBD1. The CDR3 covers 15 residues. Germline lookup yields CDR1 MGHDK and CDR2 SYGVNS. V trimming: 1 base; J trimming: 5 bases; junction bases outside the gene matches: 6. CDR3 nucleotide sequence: TGTGCCAGCAGTGAATCTGGACAGGGTCCGGAGACCCAGTACTTC. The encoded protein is CASSESGQGPETQYF.

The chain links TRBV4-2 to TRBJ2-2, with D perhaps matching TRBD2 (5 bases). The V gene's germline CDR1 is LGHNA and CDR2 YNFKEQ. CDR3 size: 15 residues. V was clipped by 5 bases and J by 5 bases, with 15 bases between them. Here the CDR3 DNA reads TGTGCCAGCAGCGCACAAAACAGAGGGACCGGGGAGCTGTTTTTT. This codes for CASSAQNRGTGELFF.

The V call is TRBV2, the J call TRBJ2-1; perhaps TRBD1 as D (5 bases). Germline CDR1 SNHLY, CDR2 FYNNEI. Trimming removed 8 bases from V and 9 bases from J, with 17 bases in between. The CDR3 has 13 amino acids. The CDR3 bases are TGTGCCAGCGTCGCACAGGTGTCTATTGAGCAGTTCTTC. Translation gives CASVAQVSIEQFF. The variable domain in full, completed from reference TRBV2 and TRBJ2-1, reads EPEVTQTPSHQVTQMGQEVILRCVPISNHLYFYWYRQILGQKVEFLVSFYNNEISEKSEIFDDQFSVERPDGSNFTLKIRSTKLEDSAMYFCASVAQVSIEQFFGPGTRLTVL.

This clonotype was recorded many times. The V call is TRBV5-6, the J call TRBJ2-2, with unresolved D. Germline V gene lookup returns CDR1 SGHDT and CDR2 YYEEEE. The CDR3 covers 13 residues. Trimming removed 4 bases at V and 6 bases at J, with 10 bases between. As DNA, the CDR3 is TGTGCCAGCAGCCCGACGGAAGCCGGGGAGCTGTTTTTT. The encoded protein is CASSPTEAGELFF.